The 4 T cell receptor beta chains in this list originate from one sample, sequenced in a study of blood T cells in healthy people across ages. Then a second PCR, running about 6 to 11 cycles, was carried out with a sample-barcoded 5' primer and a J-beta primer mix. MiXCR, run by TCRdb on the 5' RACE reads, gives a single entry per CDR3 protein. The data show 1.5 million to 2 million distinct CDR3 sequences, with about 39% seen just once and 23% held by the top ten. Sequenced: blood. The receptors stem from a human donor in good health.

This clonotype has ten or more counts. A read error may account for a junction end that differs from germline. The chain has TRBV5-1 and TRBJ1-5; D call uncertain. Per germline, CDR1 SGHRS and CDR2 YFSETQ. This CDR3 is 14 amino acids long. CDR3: CASSLEGGNQPQHF. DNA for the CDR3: TGTGCCAGCAGCTTAGAGGGAGGCAATCAGCCCCAGCATTTT. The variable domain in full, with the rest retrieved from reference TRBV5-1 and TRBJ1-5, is KAGVTQTPRYLIKTRGQQVTLSCSPISGHRSVSWYQQTPGQGLQFLFEYFSETQRNKGNFPGRFSGRQFSNSRSEMNVSTLELGDSALYLCASSLEGGNQPQHFGDGTRLSIL.

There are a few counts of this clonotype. This CDR3 reads CASSLPAPRNGYTF. CDR3 DNA: TGTGCCAGCAGTCTGCCGGCTCCCCGAAATGGCTACACCTTC. V gene TRBV28 combines with J gene TRBJ1-2; no definite D call. V was clipped by 5 bases and J by 6 bases, with 16 bases between them. Germline-derived CDR1 and CDR2 are MDHEN and SYDVKM. This CDR3 region has 14 residues.

In nucleotides, the CDR3 is TGTGCCAGCAGTTTACAGGAGTGGGATGAGCAGTTCTTC. This gives the protein CASSLQEWDEQFF. This rearrangement joins TRBV28 to TRBJ2-1, with D hard to call. Germline V CDR1 and CDR2: MDHEN, SYDVKM. This CDR3 region has 13 residues. The V and J ends lost 2 bases and 8 bases respectively, with 10 bases between them.

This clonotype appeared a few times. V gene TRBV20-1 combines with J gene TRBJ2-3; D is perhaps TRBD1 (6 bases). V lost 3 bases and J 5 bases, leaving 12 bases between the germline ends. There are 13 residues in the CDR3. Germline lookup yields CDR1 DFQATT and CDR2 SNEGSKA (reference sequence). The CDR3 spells CSASSQGLDTQYF. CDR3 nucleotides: TGCAGTGCTAGTTCGCAGGGGTTAGATACGCAGTATTTT.